This TCR beta chain was sequenced during a study of T cells in localized non-small cell lung cancer. Germline V CDR1 and CDR2: SGHTA, FQGNSA. This CDR3 is built from 15 residues. The V and J ends lost 1 base and 5 bases, in that order; junction bases with no gene match: 5. Clones were sequenced by immunoSEQ multiplex PCR, and TCRdb holds only the in-frame ones, with some missing. The repertoire includes around 20,000 clones, 80% to 90% of them detected once, and 0.95% to 1.3% sits in the top ten. This sample comprised peripheral blood, obtained before any cancer treatment. V is TRBV7-2 and J is TRBJ2-5; 9 bases agree with TRBD2. This TCR derives from a woman aged 40 to 75 with stage I lung adenocarcinoma. The CDR3 DNA reads as TGTGCCAGCAGCTTAGGCGGGGGGGCCAGGGAGACCCAGTACTTC. It specifies CASSLGGGARETQYF.